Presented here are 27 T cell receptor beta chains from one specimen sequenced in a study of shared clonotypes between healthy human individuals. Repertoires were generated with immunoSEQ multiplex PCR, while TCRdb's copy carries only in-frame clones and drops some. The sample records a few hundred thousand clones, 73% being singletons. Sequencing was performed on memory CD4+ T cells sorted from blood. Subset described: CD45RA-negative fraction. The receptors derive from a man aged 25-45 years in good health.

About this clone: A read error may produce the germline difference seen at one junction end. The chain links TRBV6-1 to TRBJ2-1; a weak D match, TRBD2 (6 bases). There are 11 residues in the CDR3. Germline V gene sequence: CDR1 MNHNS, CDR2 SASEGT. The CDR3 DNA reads TGTGCCAGCACTCAAACGTGGGAGGAGATCTTC. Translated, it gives CASTQTWEEIF.

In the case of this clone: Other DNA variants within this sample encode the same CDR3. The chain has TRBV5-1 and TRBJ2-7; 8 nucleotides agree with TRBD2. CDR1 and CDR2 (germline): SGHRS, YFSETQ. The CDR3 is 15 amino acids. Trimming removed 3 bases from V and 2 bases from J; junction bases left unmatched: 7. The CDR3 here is CASSYDSGTAYEQYF. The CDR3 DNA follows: TGCGCCAGCAGCTATGATAGCGGGACCGCCTACGAGCAGTACTTC.

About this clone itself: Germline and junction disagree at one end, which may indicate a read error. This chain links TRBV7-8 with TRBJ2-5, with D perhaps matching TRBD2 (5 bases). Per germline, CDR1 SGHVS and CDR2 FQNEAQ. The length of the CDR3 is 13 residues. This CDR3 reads CASSLARLAAAYF. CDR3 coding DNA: TGTGCCAGCAGCCTAGCCCGGTTAGCCGCCGCGTACTTC.

CDR3 sequence reads: CASSTPGLAGEETQYF. CDR3 DNA sequence: TGTGCCAGCAGCACACCGGGACTAGCGGGGGAAGAGACCCAGTACTTC. The chain uses TRBV7-7 and TRBJ2-5; 14 bases map to TRBD2. CDR3 length: 16 residues. Losses at the gene ends were 5 bases for V and 3 bases for J; bases not matched to a gene: 5. CDR1 is SSHAT and CDR2 is FNYEAQ in the germline V gene (reference sequence).

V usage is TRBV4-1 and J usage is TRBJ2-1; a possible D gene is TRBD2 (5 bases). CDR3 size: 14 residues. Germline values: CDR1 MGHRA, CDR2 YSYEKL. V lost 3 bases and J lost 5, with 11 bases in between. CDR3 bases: TGCGCCAGCAGCCAGGTATCCGGGGACAATGAGCAGTTCTTC. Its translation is CASSQVSGDNEQFF.

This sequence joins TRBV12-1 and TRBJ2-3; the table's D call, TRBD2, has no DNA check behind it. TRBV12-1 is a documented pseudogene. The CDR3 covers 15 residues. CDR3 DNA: TGTGCCAGCAGCATGGGGGGGAATGGCACAGATACGCAGTATTTT. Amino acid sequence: CASSMGGNGTDTQYF.

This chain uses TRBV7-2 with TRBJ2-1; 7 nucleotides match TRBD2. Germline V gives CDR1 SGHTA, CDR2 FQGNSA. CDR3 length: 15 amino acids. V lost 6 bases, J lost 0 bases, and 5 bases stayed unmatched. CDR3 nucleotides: TGTGCCAGCAGAACTCCTAGCGGCTCCTACAATGAGCAGTTCTTC. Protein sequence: CASRTPSGSYNEQFF.

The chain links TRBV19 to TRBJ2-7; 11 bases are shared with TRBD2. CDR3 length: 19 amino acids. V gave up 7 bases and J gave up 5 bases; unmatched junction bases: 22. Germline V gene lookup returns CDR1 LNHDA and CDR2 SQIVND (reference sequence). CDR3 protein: CASNLGQGKLAGALHEQYF. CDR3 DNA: TGTGCCAGTAACTTGGGACAGGGCAAACTAGCGGGAGCCTTGCACGAGCAGTACTTC. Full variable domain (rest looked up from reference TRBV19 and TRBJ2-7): DGGITQSPKYLFRKEGQNVTLSCEQNLNHDAMYWYRQDPGQGLRLIYYSQIVNDFQKGDIAEGYSVSREKKESFPLTVTSAQKNPTAFYLCASNLGQGKLAGALHEQYFGPGTRLTVT.

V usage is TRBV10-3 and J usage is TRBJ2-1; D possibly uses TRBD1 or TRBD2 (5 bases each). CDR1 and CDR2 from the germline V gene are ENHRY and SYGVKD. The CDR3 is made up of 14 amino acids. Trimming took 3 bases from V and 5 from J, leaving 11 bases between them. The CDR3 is CAISDGTRNNEQFF. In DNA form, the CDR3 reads TGTGCCATCAGTGACGGGACCCGGAACAATGAGCAGTTCTTC.

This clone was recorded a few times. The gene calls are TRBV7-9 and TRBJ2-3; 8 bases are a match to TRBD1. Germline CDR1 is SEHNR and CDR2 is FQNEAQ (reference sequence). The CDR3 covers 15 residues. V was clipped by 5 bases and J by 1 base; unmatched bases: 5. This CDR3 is CASSLWGQGTDTQYF. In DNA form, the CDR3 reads TGTGCCAGCAGCCTTTGGGGACAGGGCACAGATACGCAGTATTTT.

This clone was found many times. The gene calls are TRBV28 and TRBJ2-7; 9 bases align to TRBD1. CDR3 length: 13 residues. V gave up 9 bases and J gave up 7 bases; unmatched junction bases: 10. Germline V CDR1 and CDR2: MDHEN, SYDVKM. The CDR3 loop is CASNLGQGREQYF. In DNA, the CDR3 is TGTGCCAGTAATTTGGGACAGGGTAGGGAGCAGTACTTC.

CDR3 DNA: TGTGCCAGCAGCAAAAGCGGGGTTCTTAACACCGGGGAGCTGTTTTTT. Its protein product is CASSKSGVLNTGELFF. The chain is built from TRBV9 and TRBJ2-2, with TRBD2 identical over 7 bases. With V trimmed by 4 bases and J by 2 bases, 8 bases remained unmatched. Germline CDR1 reads SGDLS; CDR2 reads YYNGEE. The CDR3 runs to 16 residues.

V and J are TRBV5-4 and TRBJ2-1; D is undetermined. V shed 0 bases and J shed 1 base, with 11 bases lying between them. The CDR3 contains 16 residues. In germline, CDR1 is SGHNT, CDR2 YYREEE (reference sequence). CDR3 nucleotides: TGTGCCAGCAGCTTGGCCCAGCGCCGATCCTACAATGAGCAGTTCTTC. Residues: CASSLAQRRSYNEQFF.

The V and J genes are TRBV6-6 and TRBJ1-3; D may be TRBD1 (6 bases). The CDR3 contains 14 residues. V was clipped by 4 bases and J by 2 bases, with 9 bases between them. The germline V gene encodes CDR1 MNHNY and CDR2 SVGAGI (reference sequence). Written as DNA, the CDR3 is TGTGCCAGCAGTTTGAGGGGGACTGGAAACACCATATATTTT. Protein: CASSLRGTGNTIYF.

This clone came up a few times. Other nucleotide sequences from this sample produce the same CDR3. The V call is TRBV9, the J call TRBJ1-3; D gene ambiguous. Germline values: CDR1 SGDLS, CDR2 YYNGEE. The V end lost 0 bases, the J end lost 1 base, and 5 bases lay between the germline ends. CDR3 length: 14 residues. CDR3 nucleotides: TGTGCCAGCAGCGTAGAAGGGTCTGGAAACACCATATATTTT. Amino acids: CASSVEGSGNTIYF.

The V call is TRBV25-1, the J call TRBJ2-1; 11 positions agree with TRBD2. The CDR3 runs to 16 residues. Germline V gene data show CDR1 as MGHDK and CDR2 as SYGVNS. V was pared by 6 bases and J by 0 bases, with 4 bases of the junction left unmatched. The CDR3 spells CASRGTSGSSYNEQFF. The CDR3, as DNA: TGTGCCAGCAGAGGAACTAGCGGGAGCTCCTACAATGAGCAGTTCTTC.

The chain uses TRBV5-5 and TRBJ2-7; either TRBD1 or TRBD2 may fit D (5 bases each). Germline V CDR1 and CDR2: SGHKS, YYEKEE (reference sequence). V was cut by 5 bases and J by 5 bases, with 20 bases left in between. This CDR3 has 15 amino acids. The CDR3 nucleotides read TGTGCCAGCAGGTGTCCGGGACCCCAGCCCGACGAGCAGTACTTC. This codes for CASRCPGPQPDEQYF.

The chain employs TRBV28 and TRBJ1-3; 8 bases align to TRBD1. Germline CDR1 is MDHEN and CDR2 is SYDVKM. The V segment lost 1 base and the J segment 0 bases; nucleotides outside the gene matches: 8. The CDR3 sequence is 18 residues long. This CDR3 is CASSLYGQGLDSGNTIYF. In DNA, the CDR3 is TGTGCCAGCAGTTTATACGGACAGGGCTTAGACTCTGGAAACACCATATATTTT.

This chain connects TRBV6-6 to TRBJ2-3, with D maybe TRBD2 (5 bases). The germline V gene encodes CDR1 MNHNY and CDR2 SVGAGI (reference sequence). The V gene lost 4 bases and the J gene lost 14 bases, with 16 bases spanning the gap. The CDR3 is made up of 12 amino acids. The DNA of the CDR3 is TGTGCCAGCAGTTCCGGCTCCCCAAGCGGGTATTTT. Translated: CASSSGSPSGYF.

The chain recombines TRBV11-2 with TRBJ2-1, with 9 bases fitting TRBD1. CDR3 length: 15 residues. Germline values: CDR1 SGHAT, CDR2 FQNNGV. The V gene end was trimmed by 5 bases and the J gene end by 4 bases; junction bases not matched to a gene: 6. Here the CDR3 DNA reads TGTGCCAGCAGCCACGGACAGGGGCCTTACAATGAGCAGTTCTTC. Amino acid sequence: CASSHGQGPYNEQFF.

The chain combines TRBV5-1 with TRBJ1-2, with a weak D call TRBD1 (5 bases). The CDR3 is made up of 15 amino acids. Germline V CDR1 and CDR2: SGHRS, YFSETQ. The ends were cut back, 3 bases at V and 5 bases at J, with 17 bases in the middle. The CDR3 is CASSYDSTGEYGYTF. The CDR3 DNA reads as TGCGCCAGCAGCTACGATTCCACGGGGGAATATGGCTACACCTTC.

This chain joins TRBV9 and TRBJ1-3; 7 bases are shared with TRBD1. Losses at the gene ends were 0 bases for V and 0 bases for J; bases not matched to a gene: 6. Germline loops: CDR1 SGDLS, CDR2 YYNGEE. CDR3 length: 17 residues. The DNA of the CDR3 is TGTGCCAGCAGCGTAGGGGGGACAGAGTTCTCTGGAAACACCATATATTTT. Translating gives CASSVGGTEFSGNTIYF.

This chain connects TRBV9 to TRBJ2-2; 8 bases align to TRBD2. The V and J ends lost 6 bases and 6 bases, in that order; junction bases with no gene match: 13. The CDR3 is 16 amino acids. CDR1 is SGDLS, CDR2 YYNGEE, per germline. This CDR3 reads CASTPSASGWSGELFF. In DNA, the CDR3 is TGTGCCAGCACCCCCTCGGCTAGCGGGTGGTCCGGGGAGCTGTTTTTT.

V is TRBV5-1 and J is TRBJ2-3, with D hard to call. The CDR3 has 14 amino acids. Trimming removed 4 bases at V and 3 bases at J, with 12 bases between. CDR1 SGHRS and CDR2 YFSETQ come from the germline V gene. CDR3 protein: CASSLQDTTDTQYF. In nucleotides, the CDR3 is TGCGCCAGCAGCCTACAAGATACAACAGATACGCAGTATTTT.

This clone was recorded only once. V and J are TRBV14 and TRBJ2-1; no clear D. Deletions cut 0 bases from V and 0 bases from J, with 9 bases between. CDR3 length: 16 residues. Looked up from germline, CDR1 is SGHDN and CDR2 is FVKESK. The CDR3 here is CASSQEFVSSYNEQFF. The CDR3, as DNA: TGTGCCAGCAGCCAAGAATTCGTTAGCTCCTACAATGAGCAGTTCTTC.

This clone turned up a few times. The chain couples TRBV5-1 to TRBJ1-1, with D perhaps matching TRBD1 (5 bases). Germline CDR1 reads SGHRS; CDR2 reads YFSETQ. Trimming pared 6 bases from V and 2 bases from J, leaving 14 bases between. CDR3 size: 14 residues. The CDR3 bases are TGCGCCAGCAAAACCGGGACGGATAACACTGAAGCTTTCTTT. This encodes CASKTGTDNTEAFF.

The CDR3 loop is CASSDNTDTQYF. CDR3 bases: TGTGCCAGCAGTGACAACACAGATACGCAGTATTTT. The chain links TRBV2 to TRBJ2-3; D is unclear. The V end lost 3 bases, the J end lost 2 bases, and 3 bases lay between the germline ends. CDR1 SNHLY and CDR2 FYNNEI come from the germline V gene. The CDR3 has 12 residues.